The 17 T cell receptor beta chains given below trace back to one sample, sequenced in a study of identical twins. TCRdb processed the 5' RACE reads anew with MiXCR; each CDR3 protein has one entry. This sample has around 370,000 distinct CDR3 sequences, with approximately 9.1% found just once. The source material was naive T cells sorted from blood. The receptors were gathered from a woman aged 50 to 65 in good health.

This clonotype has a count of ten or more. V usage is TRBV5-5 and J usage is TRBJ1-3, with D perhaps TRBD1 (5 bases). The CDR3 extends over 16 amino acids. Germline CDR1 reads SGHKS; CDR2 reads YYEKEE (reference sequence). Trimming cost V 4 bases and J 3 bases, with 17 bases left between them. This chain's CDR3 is CASSQGPDLIGNTIYF. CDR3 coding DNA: TGTGCCAGCAGCCAGGGTCCGGACCTCATTGGAAACACCATATATTTT. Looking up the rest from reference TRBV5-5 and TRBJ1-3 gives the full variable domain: DAGVTQSPTHLIKTRGQQVTLRCSPISGHKSVSWYQQVLGQGPQFIFQYYEKEERGRGNFPDRFSARQFPNYSSELNVNALLLGDSALYLCASSQGPDLIGNTIYFGEGSWLTVV.

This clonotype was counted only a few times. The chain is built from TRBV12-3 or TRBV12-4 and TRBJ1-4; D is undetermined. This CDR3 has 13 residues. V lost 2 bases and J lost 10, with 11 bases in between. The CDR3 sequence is CASSLMGYGKLFF. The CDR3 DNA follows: TGTGCCAGCAGTTTAATGGGTTACGGAAAACTGTTTTTT.

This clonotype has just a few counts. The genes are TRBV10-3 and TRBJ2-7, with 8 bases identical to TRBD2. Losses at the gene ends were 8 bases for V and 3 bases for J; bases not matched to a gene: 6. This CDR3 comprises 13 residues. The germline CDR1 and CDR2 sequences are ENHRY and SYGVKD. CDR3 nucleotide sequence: TGTGCCATCGCGGAGGGACTAGTCTACGAGCAGTACTTC. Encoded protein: CAIAEGLVYEQYF.

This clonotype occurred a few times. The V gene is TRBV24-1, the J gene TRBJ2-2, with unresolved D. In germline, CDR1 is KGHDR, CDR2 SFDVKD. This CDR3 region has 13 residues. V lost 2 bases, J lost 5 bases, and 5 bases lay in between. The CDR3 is CATSDSWTGELFF. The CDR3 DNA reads TGTGCCACCAGTGATTCGTGGACCGGGGAGCTGTTTTTT.

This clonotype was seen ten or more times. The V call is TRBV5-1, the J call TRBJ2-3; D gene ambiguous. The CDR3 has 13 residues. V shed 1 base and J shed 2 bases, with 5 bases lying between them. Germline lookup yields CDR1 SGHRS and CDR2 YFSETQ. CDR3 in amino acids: CASSLQFTDTQYF. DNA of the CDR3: TGCGCCAGCAGCTTGCAATTCACAGATACGCAGTATTTT.

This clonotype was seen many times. The CDR3 is CSVGREGLTGELFF. The CDR3, as DNA: TGCAGCGTTGGTCGGGAGGGCCTCACCGGGGAGCTGTTTTTT. The genes are TRBV29-1 and TRBJ2-2; 8 nucleotides agree with TRBD2. CDR1 is SQVTM and CDR2 is ANQGSEA in the germline V gene. The ends lost 4 bases at V and 4 bases at J; junction bases unmatched: 5. The CDR3 loop spans 14 amino acids.

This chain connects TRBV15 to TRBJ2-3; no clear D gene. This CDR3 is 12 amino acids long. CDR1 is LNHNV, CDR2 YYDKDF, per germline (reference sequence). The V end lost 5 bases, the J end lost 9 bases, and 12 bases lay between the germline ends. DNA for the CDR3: TGTGCCACCAGCGGTCGGAGTGACACGCAGTATTTT. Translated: CATSGRSDTQYF. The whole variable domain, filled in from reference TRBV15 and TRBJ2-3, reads DAMVIQNPRYQVTQFGKPVTLSCSQTLNHNVMYWYQQKSSQAPKLLFHYYDKDFNNEADTPDNFQSRRPNTSFCFLDIRSPGLGDTAMYLCATSGRSDTQYFGPGTRLTVL.

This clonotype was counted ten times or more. The DNA for the CDR3 is TGCAGCGTTGAAGTAGGTGGGGCGGGGTGGTCCCACAATGAGCAGTTCTTC. The encoded protein is CSVEVGGAGWSHNEQFF. The rearrangement uses TRBV29-1 and TRBJ2-1; possibly TRBD2 for D (6 bases). V was shortened by 1 base and J by 5 bases, with 21 bases between the two germline ends. This CDR3 contains 17 residues. Germline V gene sequence: CDR1 SQVTM, CDR2 ANQGSEA.

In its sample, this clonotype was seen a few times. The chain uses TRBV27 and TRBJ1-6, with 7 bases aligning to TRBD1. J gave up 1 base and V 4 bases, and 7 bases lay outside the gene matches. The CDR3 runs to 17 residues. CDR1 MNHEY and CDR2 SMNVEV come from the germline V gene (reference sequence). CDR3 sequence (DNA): TGTGCCAGCAGTTCCCGTTACAGGGGATCCTATAATTCACCCCTCCACTTT. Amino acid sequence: CASSSRYRGSYNSPLHF.

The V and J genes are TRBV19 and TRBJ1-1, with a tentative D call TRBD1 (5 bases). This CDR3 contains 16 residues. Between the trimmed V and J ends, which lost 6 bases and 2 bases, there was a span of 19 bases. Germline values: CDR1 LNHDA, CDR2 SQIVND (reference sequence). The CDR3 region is CASREGPSTLNTEAFF. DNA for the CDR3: TGTGCCAGTAGGGAGGGGCCTAGCACGCTCAACACTGAAGCTTTCTTT.

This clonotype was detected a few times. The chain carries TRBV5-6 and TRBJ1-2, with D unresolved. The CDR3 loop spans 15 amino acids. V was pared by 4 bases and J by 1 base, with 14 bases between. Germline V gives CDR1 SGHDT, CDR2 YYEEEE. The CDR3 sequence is CASSLKRSFNYGYTF. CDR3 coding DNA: TGTGCCAGCAGCCTAAAACGGTCTTTTAACTATGGCTACACCTTC.

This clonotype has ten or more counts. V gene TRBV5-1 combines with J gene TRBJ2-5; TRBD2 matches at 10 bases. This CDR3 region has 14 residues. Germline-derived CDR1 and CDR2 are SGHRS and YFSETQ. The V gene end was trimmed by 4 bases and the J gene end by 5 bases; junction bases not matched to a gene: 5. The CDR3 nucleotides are TGCGCCAGCAGCACGAGGGGACTAGCGGAGACCCAGTACTTC. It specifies CASSTRGLAETQYF.

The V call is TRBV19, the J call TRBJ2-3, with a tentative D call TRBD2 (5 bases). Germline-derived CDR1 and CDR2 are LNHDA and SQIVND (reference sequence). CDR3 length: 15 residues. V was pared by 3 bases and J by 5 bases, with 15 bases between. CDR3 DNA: TGTGCCAGTAGTATCAGAGGGCTCCTCGAAGATACGCAGTATTTT. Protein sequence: CASSIRGLLEDTQYF.

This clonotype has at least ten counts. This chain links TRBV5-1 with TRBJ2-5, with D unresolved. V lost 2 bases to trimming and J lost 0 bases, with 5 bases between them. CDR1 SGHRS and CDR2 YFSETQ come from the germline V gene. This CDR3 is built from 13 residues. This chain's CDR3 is CASSLSYQETQYF. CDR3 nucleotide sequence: TGCGCCAGCAGCTTATCGTACCAAGAGACCCAGTACTTC.

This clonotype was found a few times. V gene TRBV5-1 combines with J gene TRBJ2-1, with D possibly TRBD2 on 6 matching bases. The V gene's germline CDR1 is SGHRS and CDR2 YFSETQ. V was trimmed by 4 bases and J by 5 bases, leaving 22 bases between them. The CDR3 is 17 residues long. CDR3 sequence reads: CASSGGGGGAPNNEQFF. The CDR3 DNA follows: TGCGCCAGCAGCGGAGGAGGCGGAGGGGCACCTAACAATGAGCAGTTCTTC.

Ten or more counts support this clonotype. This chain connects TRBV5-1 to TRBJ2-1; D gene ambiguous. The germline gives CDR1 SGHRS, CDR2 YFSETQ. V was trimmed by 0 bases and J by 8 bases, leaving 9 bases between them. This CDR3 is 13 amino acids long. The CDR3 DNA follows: TGCGCCAGCAGCTTGGCGGTAACCCATGAGCAGTTCTTC. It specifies CASSLAVTHEQFF.

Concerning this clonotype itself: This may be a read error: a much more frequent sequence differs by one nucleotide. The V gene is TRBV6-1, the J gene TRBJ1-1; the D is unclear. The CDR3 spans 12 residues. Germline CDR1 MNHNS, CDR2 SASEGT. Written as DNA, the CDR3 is TGTGCCAGCAGAAGGGTTAACACTGACGCTTTCTTT. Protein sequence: CASRRVNTDAFF.